The TCR beta chain under discussion was sequenced for a study of identifying expanded T cells in peripheral blood. This clone was detected only a few times. Antigen specificity is unknown. Here immunoSEQ multiplex PCR was the method, and the copy in TCRdb shows in-frame clones only, minus some. The data contain about 84,000 clones, roughly 86% of them singletons. Broader study findings: Technical replicates showed roughly 1.2 changed clones; two weeks 15 to 20; four weeks 19.

In germline, CDR1 is SGHRS, CDR2 YFSETQ. The V and J ends lost 0 bases and 5 bases respectively, with 6 bases between them. The CDR3 totals 13 residues. This receptor was obtained from a person aged 18 to 75 in good health. The gene calls are TRBV5-1 and TRBJ1-5; D is unresolved. Input material: blood. The CDR3 reads CASSLDSYQPQHF. CDR3 bases: TGCGCCAGCAGCTTGGACAGTTATCAGCCCCAGCATTTT.